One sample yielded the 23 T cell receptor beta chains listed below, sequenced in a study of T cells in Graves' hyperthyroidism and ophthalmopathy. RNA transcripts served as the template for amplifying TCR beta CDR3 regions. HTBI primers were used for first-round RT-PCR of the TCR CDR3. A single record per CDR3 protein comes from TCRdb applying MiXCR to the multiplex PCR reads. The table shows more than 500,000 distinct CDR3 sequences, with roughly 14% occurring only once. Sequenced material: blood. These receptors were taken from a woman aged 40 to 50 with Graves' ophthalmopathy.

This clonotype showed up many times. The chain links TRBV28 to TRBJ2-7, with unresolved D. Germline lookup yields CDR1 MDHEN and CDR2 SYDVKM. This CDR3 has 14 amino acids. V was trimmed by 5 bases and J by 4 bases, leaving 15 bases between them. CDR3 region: CASSPSFGAYEQYF. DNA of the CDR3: TGTGCCAGCAGTCCCTCATTCGGAGCGTACGAGCAGTACTTC.

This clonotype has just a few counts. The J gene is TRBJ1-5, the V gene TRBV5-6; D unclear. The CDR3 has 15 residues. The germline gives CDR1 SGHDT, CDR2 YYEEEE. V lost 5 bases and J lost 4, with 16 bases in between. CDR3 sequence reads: CASRAWNFRNQPQHF. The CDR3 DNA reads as TGTGCCAGCAGAGCTTGGAATTTCAGGAATCAGCCCCAGCATTTT.

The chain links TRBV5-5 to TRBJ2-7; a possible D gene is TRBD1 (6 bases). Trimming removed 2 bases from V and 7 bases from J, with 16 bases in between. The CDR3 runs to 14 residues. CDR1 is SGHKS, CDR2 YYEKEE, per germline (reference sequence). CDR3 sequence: CASSFGQPPGEQYF. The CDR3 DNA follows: TGTGCCAGCAGCTTCGGACAGCCTCCGGGAGAGCAGTACTTC.

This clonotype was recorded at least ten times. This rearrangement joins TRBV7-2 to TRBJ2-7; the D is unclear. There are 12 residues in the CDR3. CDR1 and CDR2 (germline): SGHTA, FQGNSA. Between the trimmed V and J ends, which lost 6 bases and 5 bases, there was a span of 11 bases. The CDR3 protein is CASRPDWDEQYF. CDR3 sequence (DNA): TGTGCCAGCAGACCCGACTGGGACGAGCAGTACTTC.

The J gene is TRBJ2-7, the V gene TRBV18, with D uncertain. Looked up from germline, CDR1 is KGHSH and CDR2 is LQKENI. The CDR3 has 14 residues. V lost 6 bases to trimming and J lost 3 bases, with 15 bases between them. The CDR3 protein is CASSLGYTDYEQYF. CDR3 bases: TGTGCCAGCTCTCTGGGGTATACAGACTACGAGCAGTACTTC.

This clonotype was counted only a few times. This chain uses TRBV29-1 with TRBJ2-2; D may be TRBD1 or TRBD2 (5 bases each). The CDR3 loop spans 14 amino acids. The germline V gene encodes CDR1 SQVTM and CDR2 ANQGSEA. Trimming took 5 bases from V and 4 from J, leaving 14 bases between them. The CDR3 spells CSVQVGTGTGELFF. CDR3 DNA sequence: TGCAGCGTTCAAGTCGGGACCGGCACCGGGGAGCTGTTTTTT.

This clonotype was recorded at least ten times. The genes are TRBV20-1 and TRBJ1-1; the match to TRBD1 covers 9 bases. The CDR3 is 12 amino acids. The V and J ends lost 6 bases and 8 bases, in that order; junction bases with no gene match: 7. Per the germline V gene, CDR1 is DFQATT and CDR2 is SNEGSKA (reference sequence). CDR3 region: CSARQGGSEAFF. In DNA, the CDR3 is TGCAGTGCCAGACAGGGGGGATCAGAAGCTTTCTTT.

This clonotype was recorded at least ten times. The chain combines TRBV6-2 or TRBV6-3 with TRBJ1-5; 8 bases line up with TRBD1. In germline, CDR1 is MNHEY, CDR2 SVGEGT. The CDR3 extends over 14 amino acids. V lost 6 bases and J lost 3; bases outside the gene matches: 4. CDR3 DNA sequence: TGTGCCAGCAGCACGGACAGGGTCAATCAGCCCCAGCATTTT. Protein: CASSTDRVNQPQHF.

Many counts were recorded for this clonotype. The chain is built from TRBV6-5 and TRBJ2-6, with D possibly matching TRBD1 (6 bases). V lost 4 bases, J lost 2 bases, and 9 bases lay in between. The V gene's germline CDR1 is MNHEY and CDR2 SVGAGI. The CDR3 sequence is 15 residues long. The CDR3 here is CASSLQGPGANVLTF. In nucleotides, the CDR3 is TGTGCCAGCAGTTTACAGGGACCTGGGGCCAACGTCCTGACTTTC.

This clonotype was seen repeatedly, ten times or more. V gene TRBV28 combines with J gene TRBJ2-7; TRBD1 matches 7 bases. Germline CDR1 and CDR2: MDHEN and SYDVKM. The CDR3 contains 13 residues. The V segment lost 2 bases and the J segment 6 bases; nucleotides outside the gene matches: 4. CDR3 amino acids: CASSLKGAIEQYF. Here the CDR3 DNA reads TGTGCCAGCAGTTTAAAGGGGGCGATCGAGCAGTACTTC.

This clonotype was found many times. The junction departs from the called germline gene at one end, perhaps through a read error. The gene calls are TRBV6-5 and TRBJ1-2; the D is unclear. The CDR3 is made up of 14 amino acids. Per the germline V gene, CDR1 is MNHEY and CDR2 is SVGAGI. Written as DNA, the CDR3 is TGTGCCGGCAGTTCCTTCGGGGTCCCCTATGGCTACACCTTC. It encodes CAGSSFGVPYGYTF.

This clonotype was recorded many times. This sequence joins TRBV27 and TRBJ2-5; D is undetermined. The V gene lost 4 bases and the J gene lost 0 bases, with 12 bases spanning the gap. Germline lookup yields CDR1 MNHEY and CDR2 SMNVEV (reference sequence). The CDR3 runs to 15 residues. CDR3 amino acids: CASSSTLMDQETQYF. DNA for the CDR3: TGTGCCAGCAGTTCGACTTTAATGGACCAAGAGACCCAGTACTTC.

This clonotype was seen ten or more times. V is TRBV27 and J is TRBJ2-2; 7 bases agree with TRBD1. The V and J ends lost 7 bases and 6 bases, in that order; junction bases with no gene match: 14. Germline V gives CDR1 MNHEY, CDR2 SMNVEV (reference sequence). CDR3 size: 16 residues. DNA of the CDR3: TGTGCCAGCAAAATAGGGCAGGGGGTAAGGTCCGGGGAGCTGTTTTTT. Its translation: CASKIGQGVRSGELFF.

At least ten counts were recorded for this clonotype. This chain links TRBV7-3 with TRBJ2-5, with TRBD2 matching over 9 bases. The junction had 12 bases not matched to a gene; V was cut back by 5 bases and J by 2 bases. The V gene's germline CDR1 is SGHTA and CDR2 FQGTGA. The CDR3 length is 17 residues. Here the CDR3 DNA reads TGTGCCAGCAGCCCTGCCGGGCGGGAGGGTCTACAAGAGACCCAGTACTTC. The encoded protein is CASSPAGREGLQETQYF.

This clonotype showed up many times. The CDR3 coding sequence is TGCAGCGTTGAAGGTATTCCTAACTATGGCTACACCTTC. Translation: CSVEGIPNYGYTF. This rearrangement joins TRBV29-1 to TRBJ1-2, with D unclear. This CDR3 has 13 residues. The V end was cut by 1 base, the J end by 0 bases, with 6 bases between. Germline V gene lookup returns CDR1 SQVTM and CDR2 ANQGSEA.

The CDR3 protein is CASSEVVGWGVSNYEQYF. The CDR3 DNA sequence: TGTGCCAGCAGTGAAGTCGTGGGTTGGGGTGTTTCCAATTACGAGCAGTACTTC. The rearrangement uses TRBV6-1 and TRBJ2-7; D is unresolved. This CDR3 has 18 residues. V gave up 1 base and J gave up 4 bases, with 23 bases separating them. Germline CDR1 is MNHNS and CDR2 is SASEGT.

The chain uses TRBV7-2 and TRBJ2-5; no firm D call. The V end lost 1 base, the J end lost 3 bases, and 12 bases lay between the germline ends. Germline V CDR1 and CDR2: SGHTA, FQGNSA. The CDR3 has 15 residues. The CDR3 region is CASSLGYGREETQYF. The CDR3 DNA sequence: TGTGCCAGCAGCTTAGGTTACGGAAGGGAAGAGACCCAGTACTTC. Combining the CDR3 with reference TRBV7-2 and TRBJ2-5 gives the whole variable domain GAGVSQSPSNKVTEKGKDVELRCDPISGHTALYWYRQSLGQGLEFLIYFQGNSAPDKSGLPSDRFSAERTGGSVSTLTIQRTQQEDSAVYLCASSLGYGREETQYFGPGTRLLVL.

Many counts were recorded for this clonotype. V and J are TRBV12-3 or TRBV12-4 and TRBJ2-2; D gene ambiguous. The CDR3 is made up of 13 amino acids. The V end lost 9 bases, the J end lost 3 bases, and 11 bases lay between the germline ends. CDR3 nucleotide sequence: TGTGCCAGTTTGAGTACGTACACCGGGGAGCTGTTTTTT. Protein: CASLSTYTGELFF.

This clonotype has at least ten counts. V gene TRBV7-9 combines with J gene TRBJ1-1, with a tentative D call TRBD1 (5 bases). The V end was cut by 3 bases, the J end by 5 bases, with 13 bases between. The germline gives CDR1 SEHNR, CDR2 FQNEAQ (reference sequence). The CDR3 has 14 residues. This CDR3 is CASSFDSLGTEAFF. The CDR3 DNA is TGTGCCAGCAGCTTCGACAGTCTAGGAACTGAAGCTTTCTTT. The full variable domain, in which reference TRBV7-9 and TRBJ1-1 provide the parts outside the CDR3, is DTGVSQNPRHKITKRGQNVTFRCDPISEHNRLYWYRQTLGQGPEFLTYFQNEAQLEKSRLLSDRFSAERPKGSFSTLEIQRTEQGDSAMYLCASSFDSLGTEAFFGQGTRLTVV.

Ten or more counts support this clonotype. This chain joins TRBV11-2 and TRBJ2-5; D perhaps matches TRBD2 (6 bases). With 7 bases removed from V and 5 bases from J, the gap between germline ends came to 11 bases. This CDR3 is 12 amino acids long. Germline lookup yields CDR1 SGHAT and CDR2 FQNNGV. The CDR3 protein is CASTDRGETQYF. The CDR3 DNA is TGTGCCAGCACAGACCGGGGGGAGACCCAGTACTTC.

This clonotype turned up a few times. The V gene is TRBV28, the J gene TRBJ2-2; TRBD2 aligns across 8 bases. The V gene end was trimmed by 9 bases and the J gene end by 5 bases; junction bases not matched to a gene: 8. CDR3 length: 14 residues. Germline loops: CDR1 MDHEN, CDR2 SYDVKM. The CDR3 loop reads CASHRAGGTGELFF. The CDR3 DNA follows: TGTGCCAGTCATCGGGCGGGGGGTACCGGGGAGCTGTTTTTT.

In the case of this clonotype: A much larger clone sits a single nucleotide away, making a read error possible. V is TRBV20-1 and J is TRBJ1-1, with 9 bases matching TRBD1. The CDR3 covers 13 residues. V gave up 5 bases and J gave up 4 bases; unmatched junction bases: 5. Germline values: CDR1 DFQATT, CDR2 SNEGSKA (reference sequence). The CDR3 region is CSAVDRGSTEAFF. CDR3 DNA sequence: TGCAGTGCTGTTGACAGGGGGAGCACTGAAGCTTTCTTT.

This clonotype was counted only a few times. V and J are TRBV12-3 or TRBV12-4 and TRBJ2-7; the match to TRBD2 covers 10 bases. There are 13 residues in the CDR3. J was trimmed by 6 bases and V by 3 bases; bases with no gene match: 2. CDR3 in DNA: TGTGCCAGCAGTTTTACTAGCGGGACCGAGCAGTACTTC. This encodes CASSFTSGTEQYF.